These 29 T cell receptor beta chains were all obtained from the same sample, sequenced in a study of blood T cell repertoires in COVID-19. This table comes from immunoSEQ multiplex PCR, and its TCRdb copy is limited to in-frame clones, with some not included. The sample lists a few hundred thousand clones, approximately 92% occurring once. Sequences were obtained from peripheral blood. The receptors come from a woman in her 40s who had recovered from COVID-19.

The chain has TRBV24-1 and TRBJ1-2; D remains unclear. Trimming shortened V by 0 bases and J by 8 bases, and 12 bases separated the two germline ends. The CDR3 is 14 amino acids. Germline CDR1 is KGHDR and CDR2 is SFDVKD. The chain's CDR3 is CATSDLNEGGGYTF. The CDR3 nucleotides are TGTGCCACCAGTGATTTGAACGAGGGAGGCGGCTACACCTTC.

The V and J genes are TRBV11-3 and TRBJ2-7; 10 bases line up with TRBD1. This CDR3 spans 16 amino acids. Germline V lookup: CDR1 SGHNT, CDR2 YENEEA. V shed 3 bases, J shed 2 bases, and the junction held 7 bases outside the gene matches. CDR3 sequence reads: CASSLWLGTGAYEQYV. The CDR3 DNA follows: TGTGCCAGCAGCTTGTGGCTTGGGACAGGGGCCTACGAGCAGTACGTC.

The gene calls are TRBV11-3 and TRBJ1-3; 8 bases are shared with TRBD1. The germline CDR1 and CDR2 sequences are SGHNT and YENEEA. The CDR3 runs 16 residues. V lost 2 bases to trimming and J lost 2 bases; unmatched junction nucleotides: 5. CDR3 in amino acids: CASSLTGTGAGNTIYF. In DNA form, the CDR3 reads TGTGCCAGCAGCTTAACCGGGACAGGAGCTGGAAACACCATATATTTT.

The chain recombines TRBV4-1 with TRBJ2-7; 9 bases line up with TRBD1. The CDR3 sequence is 16 residues long. V lost 1 base to trimming and J lost 5 bases; unmatched junction nucleotides: 9. The V gene's germline CDR1 is MGHRA and CDR2 YSYEKL. CDR3 sequence (DNA): TGCGCCAGCAGCCAAGCTGGGTTGCGGACAGGGGACGAGCAGTACTTC. Residues: CASSQAGLRTGDEQYF.

To note about this clone: Other DNA sequences within the sample encode an identical CDR3. The V and J genes are TRBV9 and TRBJ2-1; 8 bases line up with TRBD2. CDR3 size: 15 residues. Germline V gene data show CDR1 as SGDLS and CDR2 as YYNGEE. V lost 4 bases to trimming and J lost 4 bases; unmatched junction nucleotides: 7. The chain's CDR3 is CASSPTSGNYNEQFF. In DNA, the CDR3 is TGTGCCAGCAGCCCTACTAGCGGCAATTACAATGAGCAGTTCTTC.

The V call is TRBV10-2, the J call TRBJ1-6; D is ambiguous. CDR1 and CDR2 from the germline V gene are WSHSY and SAAADI. V was clipped by 0 bases and J by 10 bases, with 16 bases between them. The CDR3 runs 16 residues. In DNA, the CDR3 is TGCGCCAGCAGTGAGTCGGCCAGGCCTTGGGAGTCACCCCTCCACTTT. Its protein is CASSESARPWESPLHF.

The chain recombines TRBV25-1 with TRBJ2-2, with TRBD1 identical over 8 bases. V lost 3 bases to trimming and J lost 2 bases; unmatched junction nucleotides: 8. The CDR3 runs to 17 residues. The germline gives CDR1 MGHDK, CDR2 SYGVNS. The CDR3 region is CASSDKRTGTNTGELFF. The CDR3 DNA follows: TGTGCCAGCAGTGATAAAAGGACAGGGACTAACACCGGGGAGCTGTTTTTT. The full variable domain, its missing parts supplied by reference TRBV25-1 and TRBJ2-2, is EADIYQTPRYLVIGTGKKITLECSQTMGHDKMYWYQQDPGMELHLIHYSYGVNSTEKGDLSSESTVSRIRTEHFPLTLESARPSHTSQYLCASSDKRTGTNTGELFFGEGSRLTVL.

This rearrangement joins TRBV9 to TRBJ2-2; TRBD2 matches 8 bases. This CDR3 contains 16 residues. The germline V gene encodes CDR1 SGDLS and CDR2 YYNGEE. V gave up 4 bases and J gave up 4 bases; unmatched junction bases: 9. The CDR3 reads CASSNRGLGVTGELFF. The CDR3 DNA reads as TGTGCCAGCAGCAACCGGGGACTAGGGGTCACCGGGGAGCTGTTTTTT.

The V gene is TRBV7-9, the J gene TRBJ1-2; the D is unclear. The CDR3 sequence is 12 residues long. V lost 2 bases to trimming and J lost 4 bases, with 5 bases between them. Germline assignment: CDR1 SEHNR and CDR2 FQNEAQ (reference sequence). In DNA form, the CDR3 reads TGTGCCAGCAGCTTATACTCCTATGGCTACACCTTC. Amino acid sequence: CASSLYSYGYTF.

This chain joins TRBV10-2 and TRBJ1-2, with D tentatively TRBD1 (5 bases). V was trimmed by 6 bases and J by 10 bases, leaving 15 bases between them. This CDR3 region has 12 residues. Germline assignment: CDR1 WSHSY and CDR2 SAAADI. This CDR3 is CASSDSGLAYTF. The CDR3 DNA is TGCGCCAGCAGCGACAGTGGCCTCGCCTACACCTTC.

This chain links TRBV27 with TRBJ2-3; a weak D match, TRBD2 (6 bases). V was trimmed by 11 bases and J by 4 bases, leaving 25 bases between them. The CDR3 length is 16 residues. Germline CDR1 MNHEY, CDR2 SMNVEV (reference sequence). CDR3 DNA: TGTGCCGAAACCGGGACTCAAAAAATCGGCCCAGATACGCAGTATTTT. Its protein product is CAETGTQKIGPDTQYF.

The rearrangement joins TRBV24-1 to TRBJ2-1; 8 positions agree with TRBD2. In germline, CDR1 is KGHDR, CDR2 SFDVKD. Trimming at V came to 2 bases and at J to 5 bases, leaving 16 bases not matched to a gene. The CDR3 is made up of 19 amino acids. The CDR3 here is CATSDSLRGVAGYHNEQFF. The CDR3 DNA reads TGTGCCACCAGTGATTCCTTACGAGGGGTAGCGGGATATCACAATGAGCAGTTCTTC.

V gene TRBV4-3 combines with J gene TRBJ2-2; 12 bases are shared with TRBD1. This CDR3 spans 19 amino acids. Trimming removed 3 bases from V and 4 bases from J; junction bases left unmatched: 12. CDR1 and CDR2 (germline): LGHNA, YSLEER. This CDR3 is CASSHLTPGQGAGTGELFF. The CDR3 region has the DNA TGCGCCAGCAGCCACCTCACACCGGGACAGGGGGCGGGCACCGGGGAGCTGTTTTTT.

This clone has only one observation. This sequence joins TRBV7-8 and TRBJ2-4, with TRBD2 matching over 11 bases. Per germline, CDR1 SGHVS and CDR2 FQNEAQ. V was pared by 3 bases and J by 0 bases, with 7 bases of the junction left unmatched. The CDR3 covers 18 residues. CDR3 nucleotide sequence: TGTGCCAGCAGCTTCGGGACTAGCGGAAGAATAGCCAAAAACATTCAGTACTTC. This sequence encodes CASSFGTSGRIAKNIQYF.

The chain has TRBV28 and TRBJ1-1, with D uncertain. The CDR3 loop spans 15 amino acids. CDR1 and CDR2 from the germline V gene are MDHEN and SYDVKM. V was trimmed by 1 base and J by 0 bases, leaving 9 bases between them. The CDR3 loop is CASSLSGNLNTEAFF. As DNA, the CDR3 is TGTGCCAGCAGTTTATCGGGTAACCTGAACACTGAAGCTTTCTTT.

The chain is built from TRBV6-5 and TRBJ1-1, with D perhaps matching TRBD1 (5 bases). The CDR3 is made up of 15 amino acids. The germline V and J ends were trimmed by 6 bases and 4 bases, with 18 bases remaining between them. CDR1 and CDR2 (germline): MNHEY, SVGAGI. This CDR3 reads CASRTGEAYRTEAFF. The CDR3 DNA sequence: TGTGCCAGCAGGACGGGGGAGGCTTACCGCACTGAAGCTTTCTTT.

A remark on this clone: Other DNA sequences within the sample encode an identical CDR3. The rearrangement uses TRBV2 and TRBJ2-3; 15 bases fit TRBD2. With 4 bases clipped from V and 6 bases from J, the junction kept 2 bases outside the gene matches. The CDR3 covers 15 residues. Germline values: CDR1 SNHLY, CDR2 FYNNEI. Here the CDR3 DNA reads TGTGCCAGCAGTGGAGGGACTAGCGGGGGGGATACGCAGTATTTT. Translated, it gives CASSGGTSGGDTQYF. Full variable domain (outside the CDR3, taken from reference TRBV2 and TRBJ2-3): EPEVTQTPSHQVTQMGQEVILRCVPISNHLYFYWYRQILGQKVEFLVSFYNNEISEKSEIFDDQFSVERPDGSNFTLKIRSTKLEDSAMYFCASSGGTSGGDTQYFGPGTRLTVL.

The count of this clone is one. The V call is TRBV5-4, the J call TRBJ2-7, with a weak D call TRBD2 (6 bases). The CDR3 is 14 amino acids. V lost 0 bases to trimming and J lost 2 bases, with 9 bases between them. Germline CDR1 is SGHNT and CDR2 is YYREEE (reference sequence). This CDR3 reads CASSLEVAAYEQYF. The CDR3 coding sequence is TGTGCCAGCAGCTTGGAGGTAGCGGCCTACGAGCAGTACTTC.

The chain links TRBV11-2 to TRBJ2-3; D ambiguous. The CDR3 has 16 residues. Trimming shortened V by 5 bases and J by 2 bases, and 17 bases separated the two germline ends. Germline V gene data show CDR1 as SGHAT and CDR2 as FQNNGV. The CDR3 DNA reads TGTGCCAGCAGCCCTAGAGTCGCTTTTACCACAGATACGCAGTATTTT. Its translation is CASSPRVAFTTDTQYF.

This clone was picked up one time. Other nucleotide sequences from this sample produce the same CDR3. This chain links TRBV5-1 with TRBJ2-1; maybe TRBD1 (6 bases). Germline CDR1 is SGHRS and CDR2 is YFSETQ. The V end was cut by 1 base, the J end by 0 bases, with 11 bases between. This CDR3 comprises 16 residues. CDR3 sequence reads: CASSLTGQFSYNEQFF. DNA of the CDR3: TGCGCCAGCAGCTTGACAGGACAGTTCTCCTACAATGAGCAGTTCTTC.

The rearrangement joins TRBV3-1 (or the pseudogene TRBV3-2) to TRBJ2-1, with 9 bases identical to TRBD2. CDR1 and CDR2 (germline): LGHDT, YNNKEL (reference sequence). There are 14 residues in the CDR3. The J segment lost 9 bases and the V segment lost 1 base, leaving 4 bases of the junction unmatched. CDR3 residues: CASSQVSSGGEQFF. CDR3 DNA: TGTGCCAGCAGCCAAGTGAGTAGCGGGGGTGAGCAGTTCTTC.

This clone was observed once. The gene calls are TRBV27 and TRBJ2-4; 9 bases align to TRBD1. Trimming removed 5 bases from V and 3 bases from J; junction bases left unmatched: 5. The CDR3 totals 15 residues. Germline V gene sequence: CDR1 MNHEY, CDR2 SMNVEV (reference sequence). The CDR3 loop is CASSRTGVDKNIQYF. The DNA for the CDR3 is TGTGCCAGCAGTCGGACAGGGGTGGACAAAAACATTCAGTACTTC.

The rearrangement links TRBV7-8 to TRBJ2-7; D is perhaps TRBD2 (6 bases). Germline values: CDR1 SGHVS, CDR2 FQNEAQ. The CDR3 contains 15 residues. V gave up 5 bases and J gave up 0 bases, with 14 bases separating them. This CDR3 is CASSPRTGSSYEQYV. The CDR3 region has the DNA TGTGCCAGCAGCCCAAGAACCGGGAGCTCCTACGAGCAGTACGTC.

V usage is TRBV6-5 and J usage is TRBJ1-1; no clear D. Trimming removed 0 bases at V and 0 bases at J, with 8 bases between. The CDR3 is 15 amino acids. CDR1 MNHEY and CDR2 SVGAGI come from the germline V gene. For the CDR3, the DNA is TGTGCCAGCAGTTACTCTAGGACTTTGAACACTGAAGCTTTCTTT. Protein sequence: CASSYSRTLNTEAFF.

This chain links TRBV11-2 with TRBJ2-5; 8 bases map to TRBD1. From germline, CDR1 is SGHAT and CDR2 FQNNGV. The CDR3 has 15 residues. V lost 5 bases, J lost 2 bases, and 7 bases stayed unmatched. The CDR3 here is CASSPGQGGQETQYF. In DNA, the CDR3 is TGTGCCAGCAGCCCCGGACAGGGAGGTCAAGAGACCCAGTACTTC.

V gene TRBV28 combines with J gene TRBJ2-7; 9 bases line up with TRBD1. Trimming took 5 bases from V and 4 from J; bases not matched to a gene: 6. The CDR3 is made up of 14 amino acids. Germline CDR1 is MDHEN and CDR2 is SYDVKM. CDR3 sequence reads: CASSIQGAGYEQYF. The CDR3 nucleotides read TGTGCCAGCAGTATACAGGGGGCGGGTTACGAGCAGTACTTC.

This chain uses TRBV24-1 with TRBJ1-2; D may be TRBD1 (6 bases). The germline V gene has CDR1 KGHDR and CDR2 SFDVKD. The CDR3 sequence is 14 residues long. Between the trimmed V and J ends, which lost 3 bases and 8 bases, there was a span of 15 bases. The CDR3 sequence: CATSDAGVVEGYTF. In nucleotides, the CDR3 is TGTGCCACCAGTGATGCAGGGGTGGTAGAAGGCTACACCTTC.

The gene calls are TRBV5-6 and TRBJ2-1; TRBD2 aligns across 7 bases. The CDR3 extends over 15 amino acids. Germline V gene lookup returns CDR1 SGHDT and CDR2 YYEEEE. V shed 0 bases, J shed 15 bases, and the junction held 15 bases outside the gene matches. The CDR3 spells CASSLGNSGSGGLFF. CDR3 nucleotide sequence: TGTGCCAGCAGCTTGGGTAATAGCGGGTCCGGCGGTCTGTTCTTC.

V usage is TRBV6-2 or TRBV6-3 and J usage is TRBJ2-5; TRBD1 is a possible D gene (6 bases). The CDR3 covers 17 residues. The germline V and J ends were trimmed by 6 bases and 4 bases, with 24 bases remaining between them. Germline CDR1 MNHEY, CDR2 SVGEGT. The CDR3 loop reads CASSPPTDRWGTETQYF. DNA of the CDR3: TGTGCCAGCAGCCCTCCTACTGACAGGTGGGGTACAGAGACCCAGTACTTC.